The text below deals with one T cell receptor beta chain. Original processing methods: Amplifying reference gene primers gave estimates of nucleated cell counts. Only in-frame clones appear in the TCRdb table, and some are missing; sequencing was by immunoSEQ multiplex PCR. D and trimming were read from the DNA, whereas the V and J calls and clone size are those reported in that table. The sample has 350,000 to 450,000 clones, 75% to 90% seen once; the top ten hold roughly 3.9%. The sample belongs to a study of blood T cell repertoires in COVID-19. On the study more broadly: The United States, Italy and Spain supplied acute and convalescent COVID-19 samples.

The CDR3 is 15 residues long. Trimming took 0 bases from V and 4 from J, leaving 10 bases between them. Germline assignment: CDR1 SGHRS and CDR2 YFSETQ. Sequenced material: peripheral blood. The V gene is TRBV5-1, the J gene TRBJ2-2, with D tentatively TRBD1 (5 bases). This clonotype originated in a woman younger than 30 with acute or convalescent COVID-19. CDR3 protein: CASSLEGLSTGELFF. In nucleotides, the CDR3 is TGCGCCAGCAGCTTGGAGGGGCTCAGCACCGGGGAGCTGTTTTTT. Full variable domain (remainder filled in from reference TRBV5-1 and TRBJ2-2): KAGVTQTPRYLIKTRGQQVTLSCSPISGHRSVSWYQQTPGQGLQFLFEYFSETQRNKGNFPGRFSGRQFSNSRSEMNVSTLELGDSALYLCASSLEGLSTGELFFGEGSRLTVL.